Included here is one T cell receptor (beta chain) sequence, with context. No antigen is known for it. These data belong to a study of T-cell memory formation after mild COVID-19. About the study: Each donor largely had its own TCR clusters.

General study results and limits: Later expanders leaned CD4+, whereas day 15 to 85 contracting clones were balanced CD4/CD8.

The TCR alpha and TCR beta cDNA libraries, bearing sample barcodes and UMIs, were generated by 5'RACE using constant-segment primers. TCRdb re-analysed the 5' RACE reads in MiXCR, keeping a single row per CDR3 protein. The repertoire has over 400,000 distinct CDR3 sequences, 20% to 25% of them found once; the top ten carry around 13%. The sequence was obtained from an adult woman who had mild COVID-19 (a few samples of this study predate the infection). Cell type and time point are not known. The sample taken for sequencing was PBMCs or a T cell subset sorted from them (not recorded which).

The CDR3 loop reads CASSPLGLAGGLSSYNEQFF. CDR3 bases: TGTGCCAGCAGCCCACTAGGACTAGCGGGGGGGCTCAGCTCCTACAATGAGCAGTTCTTC. The chain is built from TRBV4-2 and TRBJ2-1; 15 bases match TRBD2. The germline CDR1 and CDR2 sequences are LGHNA and YNFKEQ. This CDR3 is 20 amino acids long. The trim removed 4 bases at V and 0 bases at J, leaving 10 bases unmatched.